Listed here are 15 T cell receptor beta chains from one sample, sequenced in a study of cytomegalovirus exposure and HLA in healthy donors. It was with 60 Vbeta and 13 Jbeta primers that the PCR ran. This table comes from immunoSEQ multiplex PCR, and its TCRdb copy is limited to in-frame clones, with some not included. The sample lists over 150,000 clones; approximately 72% were seen once. The sample was PBMCs. All receptors derive from a man between 45 and 60 years old in good health and CMV-seronegative.

The chain has TRBV4-1 and TRBJ1-1, with no clear D. The V end lost 7 bases, the J end lost 4 bases, and 19 bases lay between the germline ends. The germline CDR1 and CDR2 sequences are MGHRA and YSYEKL. The CDR3 is made up of 15 amino acids. The CDR3 protein is CASNPMGLEGTEAFF. CDR3 nucleotide sequence: TGCGCCAGCAACCCTATGGGCCTCGAGGGCACTGAAGCTTTCTTT.

The rearrangement joins TRBV5-1 to TRBJ2-1; TRBD2 matches 8 bases. The junction had 2 bases not matched to a gene; V was cut back by 0 bases and J by 6 bases. CDR3 length: 14 amino acids. Germline V CDR1 and CDR2: SGHRS, YFSETQ. Here the CDR3 reads CASSLGGTSNEQFF. Written as DNA, the CDR3 is TGCGCCAGCAGCTTGGGCGGGACTAGCAATGAGCAGTTCTTC.

The chain carries TRBV19 and TRBJ1-2; no clear D gene. Trimming stripped 8 bases from V and 4 bases from J, with 14 bases between. The CDR3 has 13 residues. Germline values: CDR1 LNHDA, CDR2 SQIVND (reference sequence). In DNA form, the CDR3 reads TGTGCCAGTGCAGTCGAAACGGGCTATGGCTACACCTTC. Translated: CASAVETGYGYTF.

The genes are TRBV6-5 and TRBJ2-2; a weak D match, TRBD1 (6 bases). Trimming took 4 bases from V and 0 from J, leaving 9 bases between them. The CDR3 is made up of 15 amino acids. Germline V gene data show CDR1 as MNHEY and CDR2 as SVGAGI. CDR3 sequence reads: CASSSRGANTGELFF. The CDR3 DNA follows: TGTGCCAGCAGTTCCAGGGGAGCGAACACCGGGGAGCTGTTTTTT.

The chain joins TRBV6-5 to TRBJ1-4, with 7 nucleotides matching TRBD1. This CDR3 has 14 amino acids. Germline assignment: CDR1 MNHEY and CDR2 SVGAGI. With V trimmed by 10 bases and J by 8 bases, 13 bases remained unmatched. The CDR3 here is CATRAEGAVEKLFF. DNA of the CDR3: TGTGCCACTCGCGCGGAGGGGGCGGTGGAAAAACTGTTTTTT.

V and J are TRBV6-1 and TRBJ2-5; TRBD1 aligns across 9 bases. Germline V gene lookup returns CDR1 MNHNS and CDR2 SASEGT. Trimming at V came to 0 bases and at J to 5 bases, leaving 10 bases not matched to a gene. There are 17 residues in the CDR3. CDR3 residues: CASSEAGTGWTGETQYF. As DNA, the CDR3 is TGTGCCAGCAGTGAAGCGGGGACAGGGTGGACGGGGGAGACCCAGTACTTC.

The chain joins TRBV7-3 to TRBJ2-3; the D gene is possibly TRBD1 (6 bases). Per the germline V gene, CDR1 is SGHTA and CDR2 is FQGTGA. Trimming removed 3 bases from V and 1 base from J, with 8 bases in between. This CDR3 contains 14 residues. CDR3 bases: TGTGCCAGCAGCTTTGGGGGCCGCACAGATACGCAGTATTTT. As protein: CASSFGGRTDTQYF.

This clone was observed a few times. The chain employs TRBV19 and TRBJ1-5; 9 nucleotides agree with TRBD1. The CDR3 extends over 16 amino acids. Trimming cost V 1 base and J 5 bases; bases outside gene matches: 6. The germline CDR1 and CDR2 sequences are LNHDA and SQIVND (reference sequence). The CDR3 nucleotides read TGTGCCAGTAGTATAGGGGGGGGACAGGGCCATCAGCCCCAGCATTTT. As protein: CASSIGGGQGHQPQHF.

This chain links TRBV6-5 with TRBJ1-1, with D perhaps matching TRBD1 (6 bases). There are 15 residues in the CDR3. V lost 2 bases and J 1 base, leaving 11 bases between the germline ends. From germline, CDR1 is MNHEY and CDR2 SVGAGI. The CDR3 region is CASSYVGQWNTEAFF. DNA of the CDR3: TGTGCCAGCAGTTACGTAGGACAGTGGAACACTGAAGCTTTCTTT.

This chain joins TRBV4-3 and TRBJ1-1; 7 bases map to TRBD1. CDR1 and CDR2 (germline): LGHNA, YSLEER. The V and J ends lost 2 bases and 4 bases, in that order; junction bases with no gene match: 7. The CDR3 runs 15 residues. As DNA, the CDR3 is TGCGCCAGCAGCCAATCAACCAGGGGGACCACTGAAGCTTTCTTT. Translation gives CASSQSTRGTTEAFF.

The chain uses TRBV28 and TRBJ2-1, with TRBD2 matching 11 bases. V was clipped by 7 bases and J by 4 bases; unmatched bases: 6. The CDR3 covers 15 residues. CDR1 and CDR2 from the germline V gene are MDHEN and SYDVKM. The CDR3 DNA reads TGTGCCAGCAAGGGTAGCGGGGGGGGGTACAATGAGCAGTTCTTC. Residues: CASKGSGGGYNEQFF.

The chain uses TRBV7-2 and TRBJ1-5, with D uncertain. V was pared by 1 base and J by 3 bases, with 7 bases between. The CDR3 extends over 14 amino acids. CDR1 and CDR2 (germline): SGHTA, FQGNSA. The CDR3 DNA sequence: TGTGCCAGCAGCTTAGGCCAGAACAATCAGCCCCAGCATTTT. Translation: CASSLGQNNQPQHF.

The chain combines TRBV28 with TRBJ2-3; 9 positions match TRBD1. Germline CDR1 and CDR2: MDHEN and SYDVKM. The V segment lost 6 bases and the J segment 2 bases; nucleotides outside the gene matches: 6. The length of the CDR3 is 15 residues. CDR3 protein: CASSAGQGFTDTQYF. The CDR3 nucleotides read TGTGCCAGCAGCGCGGGACAGGGCTTCACAGATACGCAGTATTTT.

V and J are TRBV6-5 and TRBJ2-5; 10 bases align to TRBD1. The end of the DNA is better explained by TRBJ2-7, so the J call may be wrong. Looked up from germline, CDR1 is MNHEY and CDR2 is SVGAGI. The CDR3 extends over 13 amino acids. CDR3 sequence: CASSRQGAGEQYF. The CDR3 DNA is TGTGCCAGCAGCCGACAGGGGGCGGGCGAGCAGTACTTC.

This clone has just a few counts. The chain employs TRBV9 and TRBJ2-5; 8 nucleotides agree with TRBD1. Germline trimming cut 0 bases from V and 1 base from J; bases unmatched to any gene: 2. Germline CDR1 SGDLS, CDR2 YYNGEE. This CDR3 is 15 amino acids long. In nucleotides, the CDR3 is TGTGCCAGCAGCGTAGCCGACAGGGGCCAAGAGACCCAGTACTTC. It translates to CASSVADRGQETQYF. Full variable domain (missing parts from reference TRBV9 and TRBJ2-5): DSGVTQTPKHLITATGQRVTLRCSPRSGDLSVYWYQQSLDQGLQFLIQYYNGEERAKGNILERFSAQQFPDLHSELNLSSLELGDSALYFCASSVADRGQETQYFGPGTRLLVL.